This TCR beta chain was profiled in a study of shared T cell receptors in the human thymus. V lost 0 bases, J lost 2 bases, and 12 bases lay in between. The CDR3 runs 16 residues. Germline V gene data show CDR1 as SGHTS and CDR2 as YDEGEE. The repertoire was sequenced with immunoSEQ multiplex PCR; TCRdb's copy has only in-frame clones and lacks some. The sample yields hundreds of thousands of clones, 87% seen once. These data also formed part of another study, on human thymus T cells. From that report: Thymic material originated from resections removed in the course of corrective heart surgery. Related studies found that unrelated individuals share highly overlapping thymic repertoires.

The TCR sequence derives from a boy less than two years old with a congenital heart defect. Sequencing was done on a sample of thymocytes. The V and J genes are TRBV5-8 and TRBJ2-1; TRBD2 might be the D (5 bases). CDR3 amino acids: CASSLVGGFAYNEQFF. The CDR3 nucleotides read TGTGCCAGCAGCTTGGTTGGCGGGTTTGCCTACAATGAGCAGTTCTTC.